A single sample is the source of the 22 T cell receptor beta chains below, sequenced in a study of blood T cell repertoires in COVID-19. Method: immunoSEQ multiplex PCR; TCRdb's copy keeps in-frame clones and lacks some. This repertoire shows 10,000 to 15,000 clones, 72% found once; its top ten account for around a tenth. The sequencing sample was made of peripheral blood. The receptors originated from a man in his 60s with COVID-19, enrolled during active disease.

The CDR3 protein is CATSRGRQASSYNEQFF. CDR3 DNA sequence: TGTGCCACCAGCAGGGGGAGACAGGCGAGCTCCTACAATGAGCAGTTCTTC. V is TRBV15 and J is TRBJ2-1; weak D call: TRBD1 (6 bases). CDR3 length: 17 residues. Trimming removed 3 bases from V and 0 bases from J, with 15 bases in between. Germline CDR1 reads LNHNV; CDR2 reads YYDKDF (reference sequence). The full variable domain, with the rest looked up from reference TRBV15 and TRBJ2-1, is DAMVIQNPRYQVTQFGKPVTLSCSQTLNHNVMYWYQQKSSQAPKLLFHYYDKDFNNEADTPDNFQSRRPNTSFCFLDIRSPGLGDTAMYLCATSRGRQASSYNEQFFGPGTRLTVL.

CDR3 in amino acids: CATTGDRGYEQYF. The CDR3 region has the DNA TGTGCCACCACGGGGGACAGGGGCTACGAGCAGTACTTC. This rearrangement joins TRBV2 to TRBJ2-7; TRBD1 agrees at 10 bases. This CDR3 spans 13 amino acids. V lost 10 bases, J lost 3 bases, and 6 bases stayed unmatched. Germline-derived CDR1 and CDR2 are SNHLY and FYNNEI.

This clone qualifies as medium-sized. The chain has TRBV27 and TRBJ1-5; TRBD1 is a possible D gene (6 bases). The germline V gene encodes CDR1 MNHEY and CDR2 SMNVEV (reference sequence). With 2 bases removed from V and 6 bases from J, the gap between germline ends came to 14 bases. The CDR3 loop spans 15 amino acids. The CDR3 loop reads CASSLQGMGFQPQHF. CDR3 nucleotides: TGTGCCAGCAGTTTACAGGGGATGGGTTTTCAGCCCCAGCATTTT.

This chain links TRBV7-8 with TRBJ1-1; no definite D call. The V gene's germline CDR1 is SGHVS and CDR2 FQNEAQ. With 5 bases removed from V and 0 bases from J, the gap between germline ends came to 13 bases. The length of the CDR3 is 15 residues. The DNA of the CDR3 is TGTGCCAGCAGCCCCCGGGGAGCTGTGAACACTGAAGCTTTCTTT. Protein: CASSPRGAVNTEAFF.

V and J are TRBV28 and TRBJ1-5; 9 bases fit TRBD1. Germline CDR1 is MDHEN and CDR2 is SYDVKM. The CDR3 runs 15 residues. The V and J ends lost 6 bases and 3 bases, in that order; junction bases with no gene match: 6. CDR3 coding DNA: TGTGCCAGCAGGCCGGGACAGGGTGACAATCAGCCCCAGCATTTT. It is translated as CASRPGQGDNQPQHF.

The chain joins TRBV6-6 to TRBJ1-2, with D perhaps TRBD1 (6 bases). V lost 2 bases and J lost 5, with 12 bases in between. This CDR3 is built from 14 residues. Germline V gene sequence: CDR1 MNHNY, CDR2 SVGAGI (reference sequence). This chain's CDR3 is CASSYGRGEYGYTF. CDR3 bases: TGTGCCAGCAGTTACGGGAGGGGGGAGTATGGCTACACCTTC.

This rearrangement joins TRBV6-5 to TRBJ2-1; D unclear. This CDR3 is built from 11 residues. Trimming removed 4 bases at V and 7 bases at J, with 5 bases between. In germline, CDR1 is MNHEY, CDR2 SVGAGI. For the CDR3, the DNA is TGTGCCAGCAGTTCCCTGAATGAGCAGTTCTTC. Protein sequence: CASSSLNEQFF.

This clone was counted a single time. The chain joins TRBV7-6 to TRBJ2-5; TRBD2 agrees at 13 bases. The V gene end was trimmed by 2 bases and the J gene end by 5 bases; junction bases not matched to a gene: 8. This CDR3 has 17 residues. Per germline, CDR1 SGHVS and CDR2 FNYEAQ. CDR3 DNA: TGTGCCAGCAGCTTAATTGGGACTAGCGGGAAGGGGGAGACCCAGTACTTC. It specifies CASSLIGTSGKGETQYF.

The chain uses TRBV7-5 and TRBJ2-7; TRBD1, the D gene given by the table, was not confirmed from the DNA. TRBV7-5 has pseudogene status. CDR3 length: 14 residues. The CDR3 coding sequence is TGTGTCAGAAGCTTAGGTGGCAGGGCCTACGAGCAGTACTTC. This sequence encodes CVRSLGGRAYEQYF.

The chain carries TRBV5-1 and TRBJ1-6; 10 positions match TRBD1. There are 18 residues in the CDR3. Germline lookup yields CDR1 SGHRS and CDR2 YFSETQ. The ends lost 5 bases at V and 7 bases at J; junction bases unmatched: 15. The CDR3 DNA follows: TGCGCCAGCAGGAGGACAGGGGGTCTCATGGAAGTAAATTCACCCCTCCACTTT. This sequence encodes CASRRTGGLMEVNSPLHF.

The chain links TRBV12-5 to TRBJ2-1; 7 bases map to TRBD1. Germline assignment: CDR1 LGHNT and CDR2 FRNRAP. CDR3 length equals 14 residues. V shed 1 base and J 8 bases; nucleotides not matched to a gene: 5. The DNA for the CDR3 is TGTGCTAGTGGTTTGGGGGATAGGGGGCATGAGCAGTTCTTC. It is translated as CASGLGDRGHEQFF.

The gene calls are TRBV2 and TRBJ2-7, with D perhaps matching TRBD2 (5 bases). The CDR3 totals 8 residues. From germline, CDR1 is SNHLY and CDR2 FYNNEI. The CDR3 loop reads CASGVGDV. Here the CDR3 DNA reads TGTGCCAGCGGGGTGGGAGACGTC.

Sample share makes this clone medium-sized. The J gene is TRBJ1-2, the V gene TRBV7-9, with TRBD1 matching over 9 bases. The CDR3 contains 15 residues. V lost 5 bases, J lost 3 bases, and 7 bases stayed unmatched. Germline CDR1 SEHNR, CDR2 FQNEAQ (reference sequence). CDR3 sequence reads: CASSPGTGIDYGYTF. The CDR3 bases are TGTGCCAGCAGCCCCGGGACAGGGATAGACTATGGCTACACCTTC.

The rearrangement joins TRBV28 to TRBJ1-5; 7 positions match TRBD1. V shed 6 bases and J 5 bases; nucleotides not matched to a gene: 10. Germline assignment: CDR1 MDHEN and CDR2 SYDVKM. This CDR3 has 15 residues. DNA of the CDR3: TGTGCCAGCAGGGAGCCGGACAGGCCTTATCAGCCCCAGCATTTT. It specifies CASREPDRPYQPQHF.

The rearrangement uses TRBV2 and TRBJ2-5, with 9 bases fitting TRBD2. This CDR3 spans 15 amino acids. The V gene end was trimmed by 6 bases and the J gene end by 4 bases; junction bases not matched to a gene: 9. Per the germline V gene, CDR1 is SNHLY and CDR2 is FYNNEI. CDR3 sequence: CASRISGGTGETQYF. The CDR3 DNA sequence: TGTGCCAGCAGGATTAGCGGGGGAACCGGAGAGACCCAGTACTTC.

The genes are TRBV6-5 and TRBJ2-3, with TRBD2 matching over 7 bases. Germline CDR1 is MNHEY and CDR2 is SVGAGI. The CDR3 covers 14 residues. V lost 7 bases, J lost 4 bases, and 8 bases stayed unmatched. The CDR3: CASIRLASADTQYF. CDR3 in DNA: TGTGCCAGCATTCGACTAGCATCCGCAGATACGCAGTATTTT.

V gene TRBV10-2 combines with J gene TRBJ2-7; TRBD2 aligns across 11 bases. V was pared by 5 bases and J by 7 bases, with 7 bases of the junction left unmatched. The germline V gene encodes CDR1 WSHSY and CDR2 SAAADI. This CDR3 is built from 14 residues. The CDR3 here is CASSLGTSGREQYV. The CDR3 DNA reads as TGCGCCAGCAGTTTAGGGACTAGCGGACGGGAGCAGTACGTC.

V is TRBV11-3 and J is TRBJ2-7, with D possibly matching TRBD2 (7 bases). This CDR3 has 14 residues. The germline V and J ends were trimmed by 6 bases and 2 bases, with 14 bases remaining between them. Germline loops: CDR1 SGHNT, CDR2 YENEEA. CDR3 protein: CASSTSGGPYEQYV. CDR3 DNA sequence: TGTGCCAGCAGTACCTCCGGGGGGCCCTACGAGCAGTACGTC.

The chain recombines TRBV10-3 with TRBJ2-7; TRBD2 is a possible D gene (5 bases). Trimming removed 4 bases at V and 5 bases at J, with 9 bases between. This CDR3 region has 12 residues. Germline V lookup: CDR1 ENHRY, CDR2 SYGVKD. The CDR3 spells CAISALEDEQYF. The CDR3 DNA is TGTGCCATCAGTGCTTTGGAGGACGAGCAGTACTTC.

The CDR3 nucleotides are TGTGCCAGCCAGCGGTCCGAGGCCTACGAGCAGTACGTC. Translation: CASQRSEAYEQYV. The chain recombines TRBV2 with TRBJ2-7; D possibly corresponds to TRBD2 (5 bases). This CDR3 contains 13 residues. Germline CDR1 reads SNHLY; CDR2 reads FYNNEI. Trimming shortened V by 8 bases and J by 2 bases, and 13 bases separated the two germline ends.

The CDR3: CASSSTRTGRSDTQYF. CDR3 bases: TGTGCCAGCAGCTCTACTCGGACAGGCCGATCAGATACGCAGTATTTT. This chain links TRBV28 with TRBJ2-3, with 7 bases matching TRBD1. V lost 6 bases to trimming and J lost 4 bases; unmatched junction nucleotides: 13. The CDR3 extends over 16 amino acids. The V gene's germline CDR1 is MDHEN and CDR2 SYDVKM.

Judged by abundance, this clone is medium-sized. This chain uses TRBV18 with TRBJ2-3; D possibly corresponds to TRBD1 (5 bases). The germline V gene encodes CDR1 KGHSH and CDR2 LQKENI. Trimming removed 0 bases from V and 2 bases from J, with 12 bases in between. The CDR3 runs to 16 residues. CDR3 in DNA: TGTGCCAGCTCACCACCCCCAAGGGGTAACACAGATACGCAGTATTTT. It yields the protein CASSPPPRGNTDTQYF.